This T cell receptor beta chain was observed in a study of CD8 T cells in ankylosing spondylitis. The study, taken as a whole, reports: Apparently characteristic of ankylosing spondylitis blood was a TCR beta motif (about 8 highly homologous variants). Disease-associated clones were reportedly significantly overrepresented in matched ankylosing spondylitis synovial fluid.

TCRdb processed the 5' RACE reads anew with MiXCR; each CDR3 protein has one entry. The sample lists about 800,000 distinct CDR3 sequences; roughly 12% were seen once. The CDR3 is 15 residues long. Trimming shortened V by 6 bases and J by 4 bases, and 15 bases separated the two germline ends. Remarks on this clonotype: What it binds is unknown.

This receptor was taken from a male donor with ankylosing spondylitis. Sequenced input: blood, either unsorted or a sorted T cell fraction (not recorded which). This chain uses TRBV23-1 with TRBJ2-2; either TRBD1 or TRBD2 may supply D (5 bases each). TRBV23-1 is an ORF; its function is uncertain. The DNA of the CDR3 is TGCGCCAGCAGGAGCCGGGACGGAGGCACCGGGGAGCTGTTTTTT. Translation: CASRSRDGGTGELFF.